The 10 T cell receptor beta chains presented below share a single source sample, sequenced in a study of blood T cell repertoires in COVID-19 (TCRdb year 2020). The protocol used for the library was the immunoSEQ multiplex PCR assay. Held by TCRdb, this immuneACCESS table contains in-frame sequences only and omits some clones. Under half of the omission traces to an unresolved V gene where checked; the cause of the rest is unknown. The sample table lists more than 150,000 clones, about four fifths of them with a count of one. The ten top clones hold about 15% of the sample. Sequencing was carried out using peripheral blood. These receptors were collected from a woman older than 75 with acute or convalescent COVID-19.

The table lists this clone with a count of one. The chain links TRBV5-1 to TRBJ1-4, with 8 positions matching TRBD1. This CDR3 spans 16 amino acids. In germline, CDR1 is SGHRS, CDR2 YFSETQ. Losses at the gene ends were 0 bases for V and 1 base for J; bases not matched to a gene: 2. This CDR3 is CASSLGDRRTNEKLFF. The CDR3 nucleotides are TGCGCCAGCAGCTTGGGGGACAGGCGAACTAATGAAAAACTGTTTTTT.

This chain uses TRBV28 with TRBJ1-4; D is unresolved. The germline CDR1 and CDR2 sequences are MDHEN and SYDVKM. The CDR3 length is 15 residues. Trimming removed 7 bases at V and 3 bases at J, with 15 bases between. CDR3 bases: TGTGCCAGCAATGCCCCAGGAGGGTCTAATGAAAAACTGTTTTTT. It is translated as CASNAPGGSNEKLFF.

J is TRBJ1-1 and V is TRBV10-1; the D is unclear. The germline V and J ends were trimmed by 3 bases and 4 bases, with 9 bases remaining between them. The CDR3 length is 13 residues. Germline V lookup: CDR1 WNHNN, CDR2 SYGVQD (reference sequence). In nucleotides, the CDR3 is TGCGCCAGCAGTGAAGGAGATGGCACTGAAGCTTTCTTT. This codes for CASSEGDGTEAFF.

V usage is TRBV4-1 and J usage is TRBJ1-2, with 9 bases aligning to TRBD1. The trim removed 0 bases at V and 0 bases at J, leaving 2 bases unmatched. In germline, CDR1 is MGHRA, CDR2 YSYEKL. This CDR3 has 16 amino acids. CDR3 sequence (DNA): TGCGCCAGCAGCCAAGATAGGACAGGGGCTAACTATGGCTACACCTTC. It encodes CASSQDRTGANYGYTF.

The V call is TRBV7-9, the J call TRBJ1-4, with 8 bases matching TRBD1. J gave up 8 bases and V 5 bases, and 7 bases lay outside the gene matches. CDR1 is SEHNR and CDR2 is FQNEAQ in the germline V gene (reference sequence). This CDR3 has 14 amino acids. CDR3 sequence: CASSPGQGPEKLFF. As DNA, the CDR3 is TGTGCCAGCAGCCCAGGACAGGGCCCAGAAAAACTGTTTTTT.

This sequence joins TRBV4-1 and TRBJ1-6; D is unclear. The V and J ends lost 0 bases and 13 bases respectively, with 16 bases between them. The CDR3 covers 15 residues. CDR1 is MGHRA, CDR2 YSYEKL, per germline. The CDR3 is CASSQDFPASRPLHF. For the CDR3, the DNA is TGCGCCAGCAGCCAAGATTTTCCTGCCTCGCGGCCCCTCCACTTT.

This clone was counted between two and nine times. J is TRBJ1-5 and V is TRBV7-2, with TRBD1 matching 9 bases. Germline values: CDR1 SGHTA, CDR2 FQGNSA. Unmatched junction bases numbered 0, after V lost 1 base and J lost 2 bases. The CDR3 extends over 15 amino acids. CDR3: CASSLGDRGNQPQHF. CDR3 bases: TGTGCCAGCAGCTTAGGGGACAGGGGCAATCAGCCCCAGCATTTT.

This sequence joins TRBV5-8 and TRBJ2-7; D not resolved. V was clipped by 2 bases and J by 3 bases, with 6 bases between them. Germline V gene lookup returns CDR1 SGHTS and CDR2 YDEGEE. The CDR3 has 12 residues. CDR3 amino acids: CASSFQRYEQYF. The CDR3 region has the DNA TGTGCCAGCAGCTTCCAGCGCTACGAGCAGTACTTC.

The rearrangement uses TRBV5-8 and TRBJ1-4, with D possibly being TRBD1 (5 bases). The CDR3 totals 15 residues. The germline V and J ends were trimmed by 5 bases and 4 bases, with 15 bases remaining between them. Per the germline V gene, CDR1 is SGHTS and CDR2 is YDEGEE. The CDR3, as DNA: TGTGCCAGCAGTCCTAGACAGACCCTTAATGAAAAACTGTTTTTT. It translates to CASSPRQTLNEKLFF. Drawing the rest from reference TRBV5-8 and TRBJ1-4, the complete variable domain is EAGVTQSPTHLIKTRGQQATLRCSPISGHTSVYWYQQALGLGLQFLLWYDEGEERNRGNFPPRFSGRQFPNYSSELNVNALELEDSALYLCASSPRQTLNEKLFFGSGTQLSVL.

J is TRBJ2-5 and V is TRBV2; D possibly corresponds to TRBD1 (7 bases). Trimming pared 3 bases from V and 5 bases from J, leaving 16 bases between. CDR3 length: 15 residues. The germline V gene encodes CDR1 SNHLY and CDR2 FYNNEI. DNA for the CDR3: TGTGCCAGCAGTGACGCTAGCAGGGGGAGGGAGACCCAGTACTTC. This codes for CASSDASRGRETQYF.